Listed here is a single T cell receptor beta chain. The record originates from a study of human T cells and chemical hapten exposure. TCRdb analysed the RACE reads with MiXCR anew, one entry per CDR3 protein. The data contain roughly 100,000 distinct CDR3 sequences, 30% to 35% of them singletons. Trimming shortened V by 4 bases and J by 4 bases, and 12 bases separated the two germline ends. The germline CDR1 and CDR2 sequences are SGHNT and YYREEE (reference sequence). The CDR3 is 15 residues long. Time point reported: patch test 3, about 24 weeks after DPC sensitization. Treatment specified: therapeutic diphenylcyclopropenone sensitization with weekly scalp DPC.

The specimen comprised whole blood, sampled in connection with sensitization to the hapten diphenylcyclopropenone (DPC). This TCR was recovered from a man aged 35 to 55 with alopecia areata. Some clones in this sample may be carry-over from other donors' samples. V usage is TRBV5-4 and J usage is TRBJ2-6, with D possibly TRBD1 on 6 matching bases. As DNA, the CDR3 is TGTGCCAGCAGCGTACAGGGTTCCGGGGCCAACGTCCTGACTTTC. Translated, it gives CASSVQGSGANVLTF.